The present TCR beta chain was sequenced within a study of blood T cell repertoires in COVID-19. Study background: Specimens from acute and convalescent COVID-19 originated in the United States, Italy and Spain. PBMCs, B-cell-depleted T cells, or T cells provided the cDNA or gDNA that made up the material.

Germline V gene sequence: CDR1 MDHEN, CDR2 SYDVKM. The CDR3 is 13 residues long. Trimming cost V 7 bases and J 15 bases; bases outside gene matches: 13. Generated by immunoSEQ multiplex PCR, the TCRdb table keeps only in-frame clones and is missing some. The sample consists of some 100,000 clones, roughly 87% of them appearing once. The rearrangement links TRBV28 to TRBJ2-4, with 9 bases lining up with TRBD2. The sequence was obtained from a woman of 80 years or more with active COVID-19. The sequenced material came from peripheral blood. The CDR3 bases are TGTGCCAGCATCCTCCTTATAGCGGGAGTGGCGTACTTC. Protein: CASILLIAGVAYF. Complete variable domain (other parts from reference TRBV28 and TRBJ2-4): DVKVTQSSRYLVKRTGEKVFLECVQDMDHENMFWYRQDPGLGLRLIYFSYDVKMKEKGDIPEGYSVSREKKERFSLILESASTNQTSMYLCASILLIAGVAYFGAGTRLSVL.